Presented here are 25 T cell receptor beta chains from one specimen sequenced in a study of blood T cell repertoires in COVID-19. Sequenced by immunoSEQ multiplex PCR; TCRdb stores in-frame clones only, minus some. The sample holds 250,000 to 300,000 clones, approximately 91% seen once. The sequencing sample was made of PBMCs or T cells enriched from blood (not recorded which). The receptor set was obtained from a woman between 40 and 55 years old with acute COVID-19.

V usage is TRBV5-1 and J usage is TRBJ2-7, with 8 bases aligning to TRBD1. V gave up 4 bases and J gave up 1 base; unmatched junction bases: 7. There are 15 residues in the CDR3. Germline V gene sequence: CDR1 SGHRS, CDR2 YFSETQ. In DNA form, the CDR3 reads TGCGCCAGCAGCGCCCGGGACAGGCTTTCCTACGAGCAGTACTTC. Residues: CASSARDRLSYEQYF. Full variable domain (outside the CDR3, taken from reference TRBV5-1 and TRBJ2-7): KAGVTQTPRYLIKTRGQQVTLSCSPISGHRSVSWYQQTPGQGLQFLFEYFSETQRNKGNFPGRFSGRQFSNSRSEMNVSTLELGDSALYLCASSARDRLSYEQYFGPGTRLTVT.

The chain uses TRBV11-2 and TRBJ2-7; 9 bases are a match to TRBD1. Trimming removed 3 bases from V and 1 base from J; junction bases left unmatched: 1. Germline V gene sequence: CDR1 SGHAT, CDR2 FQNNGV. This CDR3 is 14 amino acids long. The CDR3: CASSFDRGSYEQYF. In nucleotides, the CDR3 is TGTGCCAGCAGCTTCGACAGGGGGTCCTACGAGCAGTACTTC.

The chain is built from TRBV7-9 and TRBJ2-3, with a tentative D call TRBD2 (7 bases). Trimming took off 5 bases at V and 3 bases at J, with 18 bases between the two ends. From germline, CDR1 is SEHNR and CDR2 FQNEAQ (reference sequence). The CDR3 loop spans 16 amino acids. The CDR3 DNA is TGTGCCAGCAGCCAGGAGGGGGGGAAGCCGACAGATACGCAGTATTTT. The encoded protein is CASSQEGGKPTDTQYF.

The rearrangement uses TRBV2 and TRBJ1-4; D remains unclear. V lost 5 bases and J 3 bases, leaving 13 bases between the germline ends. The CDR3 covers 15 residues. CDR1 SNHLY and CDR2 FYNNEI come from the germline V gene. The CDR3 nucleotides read TGTGCCAGCAGTCGGAACAGCCTGCCTAATGAAAAACTGTTTTTT. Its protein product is CASSRNSLPNEKLFF.

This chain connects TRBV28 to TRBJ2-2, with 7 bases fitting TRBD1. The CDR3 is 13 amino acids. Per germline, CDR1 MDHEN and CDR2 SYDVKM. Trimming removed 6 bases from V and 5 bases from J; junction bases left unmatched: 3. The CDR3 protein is CASRTGRTGELFF. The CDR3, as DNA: TGTGCCAGCAGGACAGGGCGAACCGGGGAGCTGTTTTTT.

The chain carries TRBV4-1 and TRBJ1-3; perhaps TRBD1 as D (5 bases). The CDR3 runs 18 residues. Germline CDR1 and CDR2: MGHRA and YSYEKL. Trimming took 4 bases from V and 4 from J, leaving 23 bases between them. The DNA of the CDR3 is TGCGCCAGCAGCCGGTCGAAGGTGGGGGAGGGCAGAGGAAACACCATATATTTT. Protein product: CASSRSKVGEGRGNTIYF.

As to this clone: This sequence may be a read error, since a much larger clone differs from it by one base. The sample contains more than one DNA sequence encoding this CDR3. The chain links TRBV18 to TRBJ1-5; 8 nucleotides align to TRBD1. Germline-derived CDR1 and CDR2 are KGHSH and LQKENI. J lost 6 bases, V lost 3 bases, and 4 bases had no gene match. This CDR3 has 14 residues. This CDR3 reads CASSPEQGGQPQHF. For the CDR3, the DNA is TGTGCCAGCTCACCGGAACAGGGGGGTCAGCCCCAGCATTTT.

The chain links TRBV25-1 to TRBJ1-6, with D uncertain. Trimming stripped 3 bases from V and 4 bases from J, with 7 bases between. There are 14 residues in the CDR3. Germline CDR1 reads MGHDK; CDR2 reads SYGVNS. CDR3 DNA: TGTGCCAGCAGTGACACCAGTTATAATTCACCCCTCCACTTT. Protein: CASSDTSYNSPLHF.

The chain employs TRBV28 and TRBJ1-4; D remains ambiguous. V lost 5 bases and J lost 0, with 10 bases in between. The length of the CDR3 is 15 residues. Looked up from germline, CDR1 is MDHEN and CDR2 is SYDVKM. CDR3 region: CASSTMITTNEKLFF. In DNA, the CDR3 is TGTGCCAGCAGTACAATGATTACAACTAATGAAAAACTGTTTTTT. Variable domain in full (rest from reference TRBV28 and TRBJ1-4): DVKVTQSSRYLVKRTGEKVFLECVQDMDHENMFWYRQDPGLGLRLIYFSYDVKMKEKGDIPEGYSVSREKKERFSLILESASTNQTSMYLCASSTMITTNEKLFFGSGTQLSVL.

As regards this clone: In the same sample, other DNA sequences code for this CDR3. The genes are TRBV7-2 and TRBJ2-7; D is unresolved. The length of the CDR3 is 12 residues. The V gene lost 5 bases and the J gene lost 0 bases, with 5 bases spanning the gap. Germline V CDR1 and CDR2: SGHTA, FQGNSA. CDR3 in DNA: TGTGCCAGCAGCCCCAGCTCCTACGAGCAGTACTTC. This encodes CASSPSSYEQYF.

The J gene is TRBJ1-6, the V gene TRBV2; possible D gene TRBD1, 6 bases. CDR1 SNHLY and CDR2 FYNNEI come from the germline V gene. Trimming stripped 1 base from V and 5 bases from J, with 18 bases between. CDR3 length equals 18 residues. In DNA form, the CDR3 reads TGTGCCAGCAGTGAAGTTGGGACACGGGGCTTGAATAATTCACCCCTCCACTTT. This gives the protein CASSEVGTRGLNNSPLHF.

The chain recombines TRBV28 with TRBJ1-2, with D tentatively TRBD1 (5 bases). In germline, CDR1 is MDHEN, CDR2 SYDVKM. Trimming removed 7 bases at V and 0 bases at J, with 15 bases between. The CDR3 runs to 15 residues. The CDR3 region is CASTPRGDPNYGYTF. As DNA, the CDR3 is TGTGCCAGCACCCCCCGGGGGGACCCTAACTATGGCTACACCTTC.

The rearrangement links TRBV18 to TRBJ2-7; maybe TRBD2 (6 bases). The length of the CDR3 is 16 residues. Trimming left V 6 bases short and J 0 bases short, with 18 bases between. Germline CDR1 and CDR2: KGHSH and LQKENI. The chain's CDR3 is CASSPGVSESSYEQYF. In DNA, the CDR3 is TGTGCCAGCTCCCCGGGGGTTAGCGAGAGCTCCTACGAGCAGTACTTC.

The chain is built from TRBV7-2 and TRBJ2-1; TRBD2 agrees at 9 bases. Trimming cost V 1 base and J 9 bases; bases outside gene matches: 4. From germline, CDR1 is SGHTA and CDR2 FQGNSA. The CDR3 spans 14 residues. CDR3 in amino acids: CASSLVVSGGEQFF. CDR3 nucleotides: TGTGCCAGCAGCTTAGTGGTTAGCGGGGGTGAGCAGTTCTTC.

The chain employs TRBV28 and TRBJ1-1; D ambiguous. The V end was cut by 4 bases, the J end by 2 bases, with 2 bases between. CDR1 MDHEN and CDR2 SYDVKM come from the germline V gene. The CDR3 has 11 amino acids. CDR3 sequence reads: CASSSNTEAFF. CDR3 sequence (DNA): TGTGCCAGCAGTTCAAACACTGAAGCTTTCTTT. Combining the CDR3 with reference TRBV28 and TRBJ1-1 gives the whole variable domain DVKVTQSSRYLVKRTGEKVFLECVQDMDHENMFWYRQDPGLGLRLIYFSYDVKMKEKGDIPEGYSVSREKKERFSLILESASTNQTSMYLCASSSNTEAFFGQGTRLTVV.

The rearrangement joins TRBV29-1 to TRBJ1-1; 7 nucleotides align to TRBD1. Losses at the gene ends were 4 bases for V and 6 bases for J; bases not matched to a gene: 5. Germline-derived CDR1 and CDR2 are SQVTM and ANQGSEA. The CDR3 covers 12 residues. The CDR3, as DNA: TGCAGCGTTGGGACAGGTCTGGCTGAAGCTTTCTTT. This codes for CSVGTGLAEAFF.

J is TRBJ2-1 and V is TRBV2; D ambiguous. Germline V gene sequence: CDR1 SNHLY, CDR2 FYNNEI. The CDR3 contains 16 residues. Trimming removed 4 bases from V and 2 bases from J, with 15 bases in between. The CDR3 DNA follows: TGTGCCAGCAGTGCCCTCGGGTATAAACCCTACAATGAGCAGTTCTTC. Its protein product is CASSALGYKPYNEQFF. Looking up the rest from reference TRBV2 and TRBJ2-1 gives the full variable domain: EPEVTQTPSHQVTQMGQEVILRCVPISNHLYFYWYRQILGQKVEFLVSFYNNEISEKSEIFDDQFSVERPDGSNFTLKIRSTKLEDSAMYFCASSALGYKPYNEQFFGPGTRLTVL.

The DNA of the CDR3 is TGCAGCGTTGGGCCAGGGGTGCCAGATACGCAGTATTTT. This codes for CSVGPGVPDTQYF. The rearrangement links TRBV29-1 to TRBJ2-3; perhaps TRBD1 as D (6 bases). Trimming took off 4 bases at V and 4 bases at J, with 12 bases between the two ends. The CDR3 consists of 13 residues. CDR1 and CDR2 (germline): SQVTM, ANQGSEA.

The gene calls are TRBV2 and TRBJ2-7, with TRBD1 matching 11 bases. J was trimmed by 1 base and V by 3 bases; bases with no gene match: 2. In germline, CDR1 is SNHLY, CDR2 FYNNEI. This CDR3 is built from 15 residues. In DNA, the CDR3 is TGTGCCAGCAGTGAGAGGGACAGGGGGTCCTACGAGCAGTACTTC. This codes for CASSERDRGSYEQYF.

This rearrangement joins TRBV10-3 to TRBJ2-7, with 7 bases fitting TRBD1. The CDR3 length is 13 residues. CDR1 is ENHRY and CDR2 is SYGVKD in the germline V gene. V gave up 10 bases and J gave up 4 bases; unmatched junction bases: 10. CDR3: CATGGADRYEQYF. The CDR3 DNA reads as TGTGCCACAGGGGGAGCGGATAGGTACGAGCAGTACTTC.

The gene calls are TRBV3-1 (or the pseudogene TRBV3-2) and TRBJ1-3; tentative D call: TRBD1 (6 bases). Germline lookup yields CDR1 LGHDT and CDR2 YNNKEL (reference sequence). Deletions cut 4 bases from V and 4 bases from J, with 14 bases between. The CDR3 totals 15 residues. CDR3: CASSLIGTPGNTIYF. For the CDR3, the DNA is TGTGCCAGCAGCCTCATCGGGACACCGGGAAACACCATATATTTT.

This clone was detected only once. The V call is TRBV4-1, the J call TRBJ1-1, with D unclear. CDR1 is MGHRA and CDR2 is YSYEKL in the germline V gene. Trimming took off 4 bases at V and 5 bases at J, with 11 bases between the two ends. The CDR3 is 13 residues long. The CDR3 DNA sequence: TGCGCCAGCAGCCTCCCGTCGGGAACTGAAGCTTTCTTT. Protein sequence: CASSLPSGTEAFF.

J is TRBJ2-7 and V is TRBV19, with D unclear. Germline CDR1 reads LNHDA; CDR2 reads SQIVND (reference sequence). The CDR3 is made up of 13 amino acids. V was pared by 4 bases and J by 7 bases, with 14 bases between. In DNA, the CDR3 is TGTGCCAGTAGTACCACCTTCGGCAGGGAGCAGTACTTC. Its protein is CASSTTFGREQYF.

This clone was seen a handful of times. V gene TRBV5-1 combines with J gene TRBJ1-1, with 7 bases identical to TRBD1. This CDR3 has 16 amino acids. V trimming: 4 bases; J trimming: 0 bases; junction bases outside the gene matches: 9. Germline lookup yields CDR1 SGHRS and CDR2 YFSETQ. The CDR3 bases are TGCGCCAGCAGCCACCAACCCGGGACAGTGAACACTGAAGCTTTCTTT. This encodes CASSHQPGTVNTEAFF.

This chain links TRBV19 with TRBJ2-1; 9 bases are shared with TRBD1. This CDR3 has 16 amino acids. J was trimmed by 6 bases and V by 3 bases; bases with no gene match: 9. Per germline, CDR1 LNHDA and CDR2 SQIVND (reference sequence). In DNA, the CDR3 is TGTGCCAGTAGTATTATTCCGGGACAGGGATCCAATGAGCAGTTCTTC. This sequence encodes CASSIIPGQGSNEQFF.